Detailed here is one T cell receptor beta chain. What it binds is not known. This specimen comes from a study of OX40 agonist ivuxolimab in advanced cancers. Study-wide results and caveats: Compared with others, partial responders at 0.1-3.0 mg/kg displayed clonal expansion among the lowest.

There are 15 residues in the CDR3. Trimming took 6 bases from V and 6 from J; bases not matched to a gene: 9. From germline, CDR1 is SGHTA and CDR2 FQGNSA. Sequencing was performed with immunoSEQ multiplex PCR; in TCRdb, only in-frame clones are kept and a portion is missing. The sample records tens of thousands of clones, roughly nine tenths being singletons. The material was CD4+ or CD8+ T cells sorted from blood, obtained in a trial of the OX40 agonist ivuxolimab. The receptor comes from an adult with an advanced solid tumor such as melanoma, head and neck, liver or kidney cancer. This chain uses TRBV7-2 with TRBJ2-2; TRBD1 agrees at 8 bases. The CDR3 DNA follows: TGTGCCAGCAGAACATCAGGGGGCGCTGCCGGGGAGCTGTTTTTT. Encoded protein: CASRTSGGAAGELFF.